This T cell receptor (beta chain) is drawn from a study of CD8 T cells in ankylosing spondylitis. For this clonotype: Its antigen is unknown.

The junction had 7 bases not matched to a gene; V was cut back by 2 bases and J by 4 bases. The germline CDR1 and CDR2 sequences are MNHEY and SMNVEV (reference sequence). This CDR3 is built from 15 residues. Study-wide findings and caveats: Matched ankylosing spondylitis synovial fluid reportedly showed significant enrichment of disease-linked clones. Clones linked to the disease showed a CD8+ phenotype. They occurred at relatively low frequencies in peripheral blood. A motif of roughly eight highly homologous TCR beta variants was seen as apparently characteristic of ankylosing spondylitis blood.

Quantitative 5'-RACE was performed with molecular barcodes, and it yielded the TCR beta libraries. TCRdb processed the 5' RACE reads anew with MiXCR; each CDR3 protein has one entry. The table includes under 150,000 distinct CDR3 sequences, 15% to 20% detected once. The receptor was isolated from a male donor with ankylosing spondylitis. The chain joins TRBV27 to TRBJ2-5, with 7 bases identical to TRBD1. The specimen sequenced was blood, either unsorted or a sorted T cell fraction (not recorded which). The CDR3: CASSLIPHRGETQYF. The CDR3 nucleotides read TGTGCCAGCAGTTTAATCCCCCACAGGGGAGAGACCCAGTACTTC.